This T cell receptor (beta chain) was recorded in a study of CD8+ T cells in alopecia areata. Looked up from germline, CDR1 is SGHRS and CDR2 is YFSETQ. CDR3 length: 16 amino acids. Germline trimming cut 4 bases from V and 0 bases from J; bases unmatched to any gene: 6. Treatment meaning: oral pan-JAK inhibitor, 5-10 mg twice daily. cDNA prepared by RNA extraction and subsequent reverse transcription served as the template for sequencing. Method: immunoSEQ multiplex PCR; TCRdb's copy keeps in-frame clones and lacks some. The sample consists of roughly 190,000 clones, approximately 57% of them appearing once.

The sequenced sample was CD4+ T cells sorted from blood, obtained at week 24, from a patient treated with tofacitinib. The rearrangement uses TRBV5-1 and TRBJ2-2; 7 bases line up with TRBD2. The sequence was collected from a human donor with alopecia areata. The CDR3 loop reads CASSMVAGTNTGELFF. CDR3 nucleotide sequence: TGCGCCAGCAGCATGGTAGCGGGTACGAACACCGGGGAGCTGTTTTTT.